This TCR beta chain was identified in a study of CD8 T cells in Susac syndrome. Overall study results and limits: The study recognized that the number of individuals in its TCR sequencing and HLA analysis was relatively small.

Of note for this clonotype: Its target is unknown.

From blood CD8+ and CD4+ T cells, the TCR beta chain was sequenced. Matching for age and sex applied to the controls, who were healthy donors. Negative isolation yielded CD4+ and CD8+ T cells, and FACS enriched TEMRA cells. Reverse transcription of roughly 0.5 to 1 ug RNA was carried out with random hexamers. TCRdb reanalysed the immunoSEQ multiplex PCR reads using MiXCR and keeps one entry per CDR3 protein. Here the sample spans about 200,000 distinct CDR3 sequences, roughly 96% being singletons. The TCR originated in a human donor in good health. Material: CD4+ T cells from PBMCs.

This CDR3 reads CSVEGGLAGTGELFF. Written as DNA, the CDR3 is TGCAGCGTTGAAGGTGGACTAGCGGGCACCGGGGAGCTGTTTTTT. V usage is TRBV29-1 and J usage is TRBJ2-2, with 11 nucleotides matching TRBD2. This CDR3 is 15 amino acids long. J gave up 4 bases and V 1 base, and 2 bases lay outside the gene matches. Germline-derived CDR1 and CDR2 are SQVTM and ANQGSEA.